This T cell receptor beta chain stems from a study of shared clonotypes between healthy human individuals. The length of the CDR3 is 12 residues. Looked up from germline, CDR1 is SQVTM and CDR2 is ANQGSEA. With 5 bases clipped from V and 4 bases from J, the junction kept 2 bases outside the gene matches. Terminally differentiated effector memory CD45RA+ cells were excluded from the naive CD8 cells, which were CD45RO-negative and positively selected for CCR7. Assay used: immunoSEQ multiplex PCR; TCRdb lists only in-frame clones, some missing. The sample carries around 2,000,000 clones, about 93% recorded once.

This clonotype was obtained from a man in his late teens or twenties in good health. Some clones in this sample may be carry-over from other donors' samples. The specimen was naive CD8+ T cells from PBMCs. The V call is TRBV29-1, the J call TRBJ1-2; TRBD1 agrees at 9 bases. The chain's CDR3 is CSVPDRGYGYTF. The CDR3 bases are TGCAGCGTTCCGGACAGGGGCTATGGCTACACCTTC. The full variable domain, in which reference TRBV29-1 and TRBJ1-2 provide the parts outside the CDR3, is SAVISQKPSRDICQRGTSLTIQCQVDSQVTMMFWYRQQPGQSLTLIATANQGSEATYESGFVIDKFPISRPNLTFSTLTVSNMSPEDSSIYLCSVPDRGYGYTFGSGTRLTVV.